Below are 19 T cell receptor beta chains sequenced from a single sample in a study of blood T cell repertoires in COVID-19. Sequencing was performed with immunoSEQ multiplex PCR; in TCRdb, only in-frame clones are kept and a portion is missing. The repertoire consists of about 76,000 clones, with 75% to 90% occurring once and the leading ten covering roughly a sixth. The sequencing sample was made of peripheral blood. The receptors derive from a human donor in a cohort sampled during active COVID-19.

Only one count was recorded for this clone. The chain couples TRBV11-2 to TRBJ2-1; possibly TRBD2 for D (5 bases). Germline V gives CDR1 SGHAT, CDR2 FQNNGV. Trimming took off 1 base at V and 6 bases at J, with 16 bases between the two ends. This CDR3 is built from 16 residues. CDR3 bases: TGTGCCAGCAGCTTAGTGTCCGGCCTAGCTTCCAATGAGCAGTTCTTC. Translating it yields CASSLVSGLASNEQFF.

The chain employs TRBV28 and TRBJ2-1; D not resolved. CDR3 length equals 18 residues. The V and J ends lost 6 bases and 2 bases respectively, with 23 bases between them. Germline lookup yields CDR1 MDHEN and CDR2 SYDVKM. The CDR3 protein is CASSLSDLRLMAYNEQFF. DNA for the CDR3: TGTGCCAGCAGCCTTTCAGACCTGAGGTTGATGGCCTACAATGAGCAGTTCTTC.

The chain links TRBV12-3 or TRBV12-4 to TRBJ2-7, with 7 positions matching TRBD2. This CDR3 spans 12 amino acids. V gave up 7 bases and J gave up 7 bases; unmatched junction bases: 7. The CDR3: CASNLGEGEQYF. As DNA, the CDR3 is TGTGCCAGCAATTTGGGGGAGGGGGAGCAGTACTTC.

The gene calls are TRBV11-2 and TRBJ1-5; D not resolved. The CDR3 runs to 13 residues. Germline CDR1 is SGHAT and CDR2 is FQNNGV. Trimming left V 5 bases short and J 7 bases short, with 12 bases between. CDR3: CASSPGSVQPQHF. In DNA form, the CDR3 reads TGTGCCAGCAGCCCGGGATCGGTCCAGCCCCAGCATTTT. Full variable domain (missing parts from reference TRBV11-2 and TRBJ1-5): EAGVAQSPRYKIIEKRQSVAFWCNPISGHATLYWYQQILGQGPKLLIQFQNNGVVDDSQLPKDRFSAERLKGVDSTLKIQPAKLEDSAVYLCASSPGSVQPQHFGDGTRLSIL.

This rearrangement joins TRBV5-4 to TRBJ2-3, with a tentative D call TRBD2 (6 bases). The CDR3 sequence is 17 residues long. V was cut by 2 bases and J by 0 bases, with 16 bases left in between. The germline gives CDR1 SGHNT, CDR2 YYREEE (reference sequence). CDR3 protein: CASSFQVGGASTDTQYF. CDR3 DNA: TGTGCCAGCAGCTTTCAGGTGGGCGGGGCTAGCACAGATACGCAGTATTTT. Full variable domain (rest looked up from reference TRBV5-4 and TRBJ2-3): ETGVTQSPTHLIKTRGQQVTLRCSSQSGHNTVSWYQQALGQGPQFIFQYYREEENGRGNFPPRFSGLQFPNYSSELNVNALELDDSALYLCASSFQVGGASTDTQYFGPGTRLTVL.

This clone was recorded only once. The chain employs TRBV14 and TRBJ1-1; D is undetermined. Trimming left V 0 bases short and J 2 bases short, with 4 bases between. Germline V gene lookup returns CDR1 SGHDN and CDR2 FVKESK. This CDR3 region has 13 residues. This chain's CDR3 is CASSQERNTEAFF. As DNA, the CDR3 is TGTGCCAGCAGCCAAGAGAGAAACACTGAAGCTTTCTTT.

V and J are TRBV7-2 and TRBJ1-1; D remains ambiguous. The CDR3 consists of 14 residues. V shed 5 bases and J shed 1 base, with 11 bases lying between them. Germline V gene lookup returns CDR1 SGHTA and CDR2 FQGNSA. The CDR3 region has the DNA TGTGCCAGCAGCCTCGAATTCGGGAACACTGAAGCTTTCTTT. Protein: CASSLEFGNTEAFF.

This chain joins TRBV28 and TRBJ2-3; a weak D match, TRBD1 (5 bases). The CDR3 extends over 15 amino acids. Trimming left V 5 bases short and J 1 base short, with 13 bases between. Germline values: CDR1 MDHEN, CDR2 SYDVKM. CDR3: CASSEAGSRTDTQYF. DNA for the CDR3: TGTGCCAGCAGTGAGGCAGGGTCCCGCACAGATACGCAGTATTTT.

The chain combines TRBV2 with TRBJ2-6, with D hard to call. The CDR3 sequence is 16 residues long. Germline loops: CDR1 SNHLY, CDR2 FYNNEI. Trimming stripped 7 bases from V and 0 bases from J, with 13 bases between. The CDR3 DNA sequence: TGTGCCAGCATCACGATCCCCAGCTCTGGGGCCAACGTCCTGACTTTC. This codes for CASITIPSSGANVLTF.

This chain uses TRBV10-3 with TRBJ1-2, with 9 bases identical to TRBD1. The CDR3 spans 14 residues. Germline assignment: CDR1 ENHRY and CDR2 SYGVKD. With 6 bases clipped from V and 2 bases from J, the junction kept 4 bases outside the gene matches. This CDR3 reads CAIRDDRGNYGYTF. CDR3 DNA sequence: TGTGCCATCAGGGATGACAGGGGGAACTATGGCTACACCTTC.

This chain uses TRBV10-1 with TRBJ2-3; 12 bases align to TRBD1. Unmatched junction bases numbered 5, after V lost 7 bases and J lost 0 bases. Germline-derived CDR1 and CDR2 are WNHNN and SYGVQD (reference sequence). The CDR3 totals 16 residues. The CDR3 is CASKGDRGQSTDTQYF. In nucleotides, the CDR3 is TGCGCCAGCAAGGGGGACAGGGGGCAGAGCACAGATACGCAGTATTTT.

The chain combines TRBV20-1 with TRBJ1-1; no reliable D call. Trimming took off 4 bases at V and 6 bases at J, with 9 bases between the two ends. The V gene's germline CDR1 is DFQATT and CDR2 SNEGSKA (reference sequence). This CDR3 is 11 amino acids long. Written as DNA, the CDR3 is TGCAGTGCTAAAACTTTCGCTGAAGCTTTCTTT. It is translated as CSAKTFAEAFF.

The J gene is TRBJ2-3, the V gene TRBV5-1; 13 nucleotides align to TRBD2. The CDR3 has 17 amino acids. After removal of 4 bases from V and 5 bases from J, the junction contained 10 bases not matched to a gene. Germline V gene data show CDR1 as SGHRS and CDR2 as YFSETQ. The DNA for the CDR3 is TGCGCCAGCAGCCGGGGGACTAGCGGGGTGGAGGGAGATACGCAGTATTTT. It specifies CASSRGTSGVEGDTQYF.

The table lists this clone with a count of one. The chain couples TRBV29-1 to TRBJ2-1; 7 bases are shared with TRBD2. J was trimmed by 9 bases and V by 4 bases; bases with no gene match: 12. CDR1 and CDR2 from the germline V gene are SQVTM and ANQGSEA. The CDR3 is 14 residues long. CDR3 bases: TGCAGCGTTGCTCCACTAGCGAGTGCCGGTGAGCAGTTCTTC. It codes for CSVAPLASAGEQFF.

This clone was counted a few times. This chain connects TRBV24-1 to TRBJ2-2; D ambiguous. V lost 5 bases and J lost 1, with 4 bases in between. This CDR3 comprises 13 residues. Germline assignment: CDR1 KGHDR and CDR2 SFDVKD. CDR3 residues: CATSVGNTGELFF. The CDR3 bases are TGTGCCACCAGTGTCGGGAACACCGGGGAGCTGTTTTTT.

The CDR3 reads CASSLDESGYNEQFF. The CDR3 region has the DNA TGTGCCAGCAGCTTAGATGAGAGCGGGTACAATGAGCAGTTCTTC. The chain employs TRBV11-3 and TRBJ2-1, with a possible D match to TRBD2 (6 bases). This CDR3 region has 15 residues. Looked up from germline, CDR1 is SGHNT and CDR2 is YENEEA. V lost 0 bases to trimming and J lost 4 bases, with 10 bases between them.

The rearrangement uses TRBV19 and TRBJ1-3; no reliable D call. The germline V gene encodes CDR1 LNHDA and CDR2 SQIVND (reference sequence). This CDR3 is 13 amino acids long. V gave up 3 bases and J gave up 1 base, with 4 bases separating them. CDR3 in DNA: TGTGCCAGTAGTATTTCTTCTGGAAACACCATATATTTT. Its translation is CASSISSGNTIYF.

The chain carries TRBV12-3 or TRBV12-4 and TRBJ2-2; the match to TRBD1 covers 7 bases. This CDR3 is 13 amino acids long. V shed 11 bases, J shed 4 bases, and the junction held 7 bases outside the gene matches. The CDR3 protein is CAGRQGGTGELFF. The CDR3 region has the DNA TGTGCCGGAAGACAGGGCGGCACCGGGGAGCTGTTTTTT.

The chain has TRBV11-2 and TRBJ1-1, with TRBD1 identical over 8 bases. CDR3 length equals 14 residues. V lost 4 bases to trimming and J lost 1 base; unmatched junction nucleotides: 2. Germline V gives CDR1 SGHAT, CDR2 FQNNGV. The CDR3: CASSWTGPNTEAFF. The CDR3 DNA sequence: TGTGCCAGCAGCTGGACAGGGCCGAACACTGAAGCTTTCTTT.